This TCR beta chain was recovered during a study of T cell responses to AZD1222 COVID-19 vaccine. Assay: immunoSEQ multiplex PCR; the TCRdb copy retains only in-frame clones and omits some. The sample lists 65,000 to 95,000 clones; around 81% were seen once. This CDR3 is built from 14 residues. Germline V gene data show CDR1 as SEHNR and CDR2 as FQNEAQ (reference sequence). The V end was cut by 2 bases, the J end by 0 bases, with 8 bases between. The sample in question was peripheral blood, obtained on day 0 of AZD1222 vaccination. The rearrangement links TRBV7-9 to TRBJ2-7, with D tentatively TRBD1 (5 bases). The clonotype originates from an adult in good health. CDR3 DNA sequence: TGTGCCAGCAGCTTAAGCCAGGGCTCCTACGAGCAGTACTTC. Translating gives CASSLSQGSYEQYF.